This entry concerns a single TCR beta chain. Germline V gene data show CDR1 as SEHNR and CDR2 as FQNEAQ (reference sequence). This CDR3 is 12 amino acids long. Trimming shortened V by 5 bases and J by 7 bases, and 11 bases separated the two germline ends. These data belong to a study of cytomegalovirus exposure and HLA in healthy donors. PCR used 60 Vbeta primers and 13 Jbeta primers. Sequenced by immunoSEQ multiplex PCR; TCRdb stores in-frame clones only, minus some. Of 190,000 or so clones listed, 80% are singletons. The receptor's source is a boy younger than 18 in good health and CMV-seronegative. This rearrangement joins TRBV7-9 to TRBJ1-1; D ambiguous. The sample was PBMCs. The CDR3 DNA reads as TGTGCCAGCAGCCCGGCCCCGGGTGAAGCTTTCTTT. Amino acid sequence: CASSPAPGEAFF.